This T cell receptor (beta chain) comes out of a study of tumor-infiltrating lymphocytes in localized non-small cell lung cancer. The wider study: Several tumor histologies, both smoking statuses, and some post-neoadjuvant chemotherapy samples were included.

With respect to this clone: The antigen is undetermined.

TCRdb's copy holds only in-frame clones and misses some; the assay was immunoSEQ multiplex PCR. The sample consists of around 25,000 clones, approximately 71% of them appearing once. General observations from the study: Different pieces of the same tissue were used for each assay. Tumor T-cell fraction from TCR sequencing was not associated with recurrence-free survival (p = 0.61). Higher tumor T cell infiltration than in uninvolved lung was supported by TCRbeta sequencing.

The V gene lost 5 bases and the J gene lost 2 bases, with 14 bases spanning the gap. CDR1 is MNHEY and CDR2 is SVGAGI in the germline V gene. The length of the CDR3 is 15 residues. The chain uses TRBV6-5 and TRBJ2-3, with D tentatively TRBD2 (6 bases). The origin of this receptor is a human donor with non-small cell lung cancer. Sequencing used lung tumor tissue. CDR3 amino acids: CASSKSRRDTDTQYF. The CDR3, as DNA: TGTGCCAGCAGTAAATCTAGGCGGGACACAGATACGCAGTATTTT.